In this sample, the clone carrying this T cell receptor beta chain turned up a few times. Its antigen is not identified. The data stem from a study of T cells after yellow fever vaccination. Germline values: CDR1 SGHAT, CDR2 FQNNGV. This CDR3 contains 12 residues. V was cut by 8 bases and J by 11 bases, with 16 bases left in between. 5'RACE template switching generated TCR cDNA, adding a universal primer site and UMIs. TCRdb reprocessed the 5' RACE reads with MiXCR, giving one entry per CDR3 protein. In the table there are about 210,000 distinct CDR3 sequences, over 6.5% of which are singletons. Study-wide points: Within FACS-sorted repertoires, abundant clonotypes contaminating from the bulk population could be present. Weaker in magnitude, the secondary response showed a faster peak on day 5 versus 15.

The chain has TRBV11-2 and TRBJ2-4; a weak D match, TRBD2 (6 bases). The TCR comes from a man aged 30 to 39 who received the YFV17D yellow fever vaccine. The source was CD4+ T cells sorted from PBMCs, collected on the day of the yellow fever booster vaccination. CDR3 protein: CASRRDRTVQYF. For the CDR3, the DNA is TGTGCCAGCCGGCGGGATCGCACTGTTCAGTACTTC.